Listed below are T cell receptor beta chains from one sample, sequenced in a study of post-analysis software for immune sequencing data. Each CDR3 protein is one row after TCRdb ran MiXCR on the PCR reads. Of fewer than 850,000 distinct CDR3 sequences in the sample, around 27% are singletons; the top ten hold around 0.56%. The specimen sequenced was blood. These receptor sequences come from a girl under 18 with multiple sclerosis. Both conserved end residues are part of each CDR3. D genes are given only for firm matches. The size of a clone is reported for some rows only, either as once, few or many, or as a class for expanded clones.

J | V | size | D | DNA | CDR3
TRBJ2-7 | TRBV20-1 | few | TRBD1 | TGCAGTGCTACCGAAACGGACAGGTACTACGTTGGGCAGTACTTC | CSATETDRYYVGQYF
TRBJ2-1 | TRBV5-1 | NA | TRBD2 | TGCGCCAGCAGCTTGGAAGATCCACGCAGCGGGGGGGATGAGCAGTTCTTC | CASSLEDPRSGGDEQFF
TRBJ2-5 | TRBV7-2 | NA | NA | TGTGCCAGCAGCTCTAGGCGACTGCAAGAGACCCAGTACTTC | CASSSRRLQETQYF
TRBJ1-4 | TRBV10-3 | few | NA | TGTGCCATCAGTGAGAGGGGGGTTCCTAATGAAAAACTGTTTTTT | CAISERGVPNEKLFF
TRBJ2-7 | TRBV29-1 | NA | NA | TGCAGCGTAAGGGAATTCGGAGGCTCCTACGAGCAGTACTTC | CSVREFGGSYEQYF
TRBJ1-2 | TRBV6-5 | NA | NA | TGTGCCAGCAGTGTCCCCGGGACCGGAGGAGGCTACACCTTC | CASSVPGTGGGYTF
TRBJ2-4 | TRBV29-1 | NA | NA | TGCAGCGTTGAGTTCGCTAGCGTAAACATTCAGTACTTC | CSVEFASVNIQYF
TRBJ1-5 | TRBV28 | NA | NA | TGTGCCAGCAGTTCCCCAGCAGATCAGCCCCAGCATTTT | CASSSPADQPQHF
TRBJ2-1 | TRBV6-5 | NA | NA | TGTGCCAGCAGTTACTCGATTCCTCCTAGCTCCTACAATGAGCAGTTCTTC | CASSYSIPPSSYNEQFF
TRBJ1-2 | TRBV3-1 | NA | NA | TGTGCCAGCAGCCAAGTGGGGACATCCTATGGCTACACCTTC | CASSQVGTSYGYTF
TRBJ2-7 | TRBV11-2 | few | TRBD1 | TGTGCCAGCAGCTCAGCTGGGGACAGGAGCTCCTACGAGCAGTACTTC | CASSSAGDRSSYEQYF
TRBJ1-5 | TRBV5-5 | NA | TRBD1 | TGTGCCAGCAGCTTTCGACAGGGGGCTGCTCAGCCCCAGCATTTT | CASSFRQGAAQPQHF
TRBJ2-7 | TRBV12-3/TRBV12-4 | NA | TRBD1 | TGTGCCAGCAGGGCCCCGGGACAGGGCTACGAGCAGTACTTC | CASRAPGQGYEQYF
TRBJ1-1 | TRBV7-2 | few | NA | TGTGCCAGCAGTAGACCCTCGGCGACTGAAGCTTTCTTT | CASSRPSATEAFF